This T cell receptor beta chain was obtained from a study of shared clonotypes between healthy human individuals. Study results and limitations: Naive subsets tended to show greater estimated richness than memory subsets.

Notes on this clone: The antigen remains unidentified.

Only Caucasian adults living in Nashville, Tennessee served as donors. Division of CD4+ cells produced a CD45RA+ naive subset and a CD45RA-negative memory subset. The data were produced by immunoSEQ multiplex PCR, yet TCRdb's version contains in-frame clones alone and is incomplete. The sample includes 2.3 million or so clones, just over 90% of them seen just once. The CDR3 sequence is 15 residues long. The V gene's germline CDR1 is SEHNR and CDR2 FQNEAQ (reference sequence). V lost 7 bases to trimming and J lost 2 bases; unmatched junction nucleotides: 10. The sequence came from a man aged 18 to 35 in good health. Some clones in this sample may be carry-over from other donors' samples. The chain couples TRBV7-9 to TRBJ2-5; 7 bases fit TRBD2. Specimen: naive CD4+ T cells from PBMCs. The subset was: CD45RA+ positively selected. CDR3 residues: CASTFPAGLQETQYF. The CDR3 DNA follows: TGTGCCAGCACCTTTCCAGCGGGATTACAAGAGACCCAGTACTTC.